These 14 T cell receptor beta chains were all obtained from the same sample, sequenced in a study of blood T cell repertoires in COVID-19. Produced via immunoSEQ multiplex PCR; TCRdb's table is partial and in-frame only. This sample has some 200,000 clones; approximately 87% occur once, and the top ten carry about 0.96%. The sample comprised peripheral blood. These receptor sequences come from a woman in her late teens or twenties who had recovered from COVID-19.

This chain joins TRBV7-2 and TRBJ2-3; 10 bases agree with TRBD2. The CDR3 is 14 amino acids. The J segment lost 4 bases and the V segment lost 7 bases, leaving 5 bases of the junction unmatched. Germline-derived CDR1 and CDR2 are SGHTA and FQGNSA. CDR3 nucleotides: TGTGCCAGCATCCTGAGCGGGGGGGCAGATACGCAGTATTTT. Translation: CASILSGGADTQYF. Full variable domain (rest looked up from reference TRBV7-2 and TRBJ2-3): GAGVSQSPSNKVTEKGKDVELRCDPISGHTALYWYRQSLGQGLEFLIYFQGNSAPDKSGLPSDRFSAERTGGSVSTLTIQRTQQEDSAVYLCASILSGGADTQYFGPGTRLTVL.

The chain joins TRBV2 to TRBJ1-5, with 7 bases aligning to TRBD1. The CDR3 is 15 residues long. Germline V gene data show CDR1 as SNHLY and CDR2 as FYNNEI. Losses at the gene ends were 2 bases for V and 5 bases for J; bases not matched to a gene: 6. In nucleotides, the CDR3 is TGTGCCAGCAGTGAACGCAGGCAGGGGGATCAGCCCCAGCATTTT. This translates into CASSERRQGDQPQHF.

The V call is TRBV27, the J call TRBJ2-7; the D gene is possibly TRBD1 (5 bases). Trimming removed 2 bases from V and 5 bases from J, with 13 bases in between. The CDR3 covers 14 residues. Looked up from germline, CDR1 is MNHEY and CDR2 is SMNVEV (reference sequence). The chain's CDR3 is CASSLRAGLDEQYV. The CDR3, as DNA: TGTGCCAGCAGTTTACGGGCAGGGCTAGACGAGCAGTACGTC.

The chain joins TRBV9 to TRBJ1-2; D is possibly TRBD1 (5 bases). Germline V gene data show CDR1 as SGDLS and CDR2 as YYNGEE. Deletions cut 0 bases from V and 8 bases from J, with 11 bases between. The CDR3 is 13 amino acids. CDR3 bases: TGTGCCAGCAGCGTAGCAGGGACTTCAGGCTACACCTTC. It yields the protein CASSVAGTSGYTF.

This chain uses TRBV9 with TRBJ1-1, with D possibly TRBD1 on 6 matching bases. Germline CDR1 is SGDLS and CDR2 is YYNGEE. V was clipped by 4 bases and J by 1 base, with 11 bases between them. The CDR3 contains 14 residues. The CDR3 region is CASSPSDRNTEAFF. The CDR3 DNA reads as TGTGCCAGCAGCCCCTCGGACAGGAACACTGAAGCTTTCTTT.

The V gene is TRBV28, the J gene TRBJ1-4, with D possibly matching TRBD1 (6 bases). The CDR3 sequence is 15 residues long. The V gene's germline CDR1 is MDHEN and CDR2 SYDVKM. The V gene lost 3 bases and the J gene lost 2 bases, with 10 bases spanning the gap. CDR3: CASSLAGVTNEKLFF. The CDR3 nucleotides are TGTGCCAGCAGTTTGGCAGGGGTTACTAATGAAAAACTGTTTTTT.

The chain carries TRBV5-3 and TRBJ2-7; maybe TRBD1 (5 bases). TRBV5-3 is recorded as an ORF, its role being uncertain. Deletions cut 4 bases from V and 4 bases from J, with 9 bases between. CDR3 size: 12 residues. CDR3 region: CARSRREYEQYF. The CDR3 coding sequence is TGTGCCAGAAGCCGCAGGGAATACGAGCAGTACTTC.

CDR3 sequence (DNA): TGTGCCAGCACCCGGGACTACTATGGCTACACCTTC. Its protein is CASTRDYYGYTF. The chain has TRBV5-8 and TRBJ1-2, with a tentative D call TRBD1 (5 bases). There are 12 residues in the CDR3. Trimming pared 6 bases from V and 3 bases from J, leaving 9 bases between. Per the germline V gene, CDR1 is SGHTS and CDR2 is YDEGEE.

J is TRBJ2-1 and V is TRBV11-2; the D gene is possibly TRBD2 (5 bases). With 2 bases removed from V and 6 bases from J, the gap between germline ends came to 11 bases. Germline CDR1 SGHAT, CDR2 FQNNGV. This CDR3 has 14 residues. The CDR3 here is CASSLSPGFNEQFF. CDR3 sequence (DNA): TGTGCCAGCAGCTTATCTCCGGGATTCAATGAGCAGTTCTTC.

This sequence joins TRBV19 and TRBJ2-2, with a possible D match to TRBD2 (6 bases). Germline values: CDR1 LNHDA, CDR2 SQIVND (reference sequence). This CDR3 is built from 15 residues. V was trimmed by 3 bases and J by 2 bases, leaving 10 bases between them. The CDR3 DNA reads TGTGCCAGTAGTATGATGCGGGGTAACACCGGGGAGCTGTTTTTT. Its protein is CASSMMRGNTGELFF.

The chain carries TRBV21-1 and TRBJ2-7; TRBD2 is the table's D call and was not checked against the DNA. TRBV21-1 is assigned pseudogene status. The CDR3 totals 19 residues. CDR3 coding DNA: TGTGCCAGCAGCAAGTCGGGGATTTCAGCCCTGGGTCTAGGATCCGAGCAGTACGTC. Residues: CASSKSGISALGLGSEQYV.

This rearrangement joins TRBV27 to TRBJ2-3; 8 bases align to TRBD2. Germline CDR1 is MNHEY and CDR2 is SMNVEV (reference sequence). CDR3 length: 18 residues. Trimming removed 0 bases from V and 0 bases from J; junction bases left unmatched: 8. The CDR3 nucleotides read TGTGCCAGCAGTTTATCGTACACCGGGACTAGGAGCACAGATACGCAGTATTTT. Translating gives CASSLSYTGTRSTDTQYF.

J is TRBJ1-2 and V is TRBV19; 7 nucleotides line up with TRBD1. Unmatched junction bases numbered 7, after V lost 4 bases and J lost 8 bases. Looked up from germline, CDR1 is LNHDA and CDR2 is SQIVND (reference sequence). This CDR3 is 13 amino acids long. The CDR3 DNA is TGTGCCAGTAGTAGCACTCGACAGGGCGGCTACACCTTC. Translated: CASSSTRQGGYTF.

The genes are TRBV4-1 and TRBJ2-2; D is possibly TRBD1 (5 bases). V lost 3 bases and J lost 0, with 14 bases in between. This CDR3 region has 17 residues. CDR1 and CDR2 (germline): MGHRA, YSYEKL. The CDR3 is CASSHSQETANTGELFF. The CDR3 DNA is TGCGCCAGCAGCCATTCACAGGAGACAGCGAACACCGGGGAGCTGTTTTTT.